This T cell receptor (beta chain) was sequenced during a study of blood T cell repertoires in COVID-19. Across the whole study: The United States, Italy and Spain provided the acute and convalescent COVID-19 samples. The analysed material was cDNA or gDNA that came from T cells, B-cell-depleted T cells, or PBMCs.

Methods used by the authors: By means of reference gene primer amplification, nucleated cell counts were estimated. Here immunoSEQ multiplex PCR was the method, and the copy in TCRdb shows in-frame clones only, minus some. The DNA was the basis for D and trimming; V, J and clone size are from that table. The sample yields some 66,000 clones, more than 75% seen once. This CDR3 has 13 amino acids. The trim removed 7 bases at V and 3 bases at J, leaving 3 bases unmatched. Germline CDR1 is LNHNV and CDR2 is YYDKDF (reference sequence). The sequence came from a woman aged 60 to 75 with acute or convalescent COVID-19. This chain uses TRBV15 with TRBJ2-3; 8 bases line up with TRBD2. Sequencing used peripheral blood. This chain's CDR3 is CATTTGGTDTQYF. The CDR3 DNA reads TGTGCCACCACGACGGGGGGGACAGATACGCAGTATTTT.